Below are 14 T cell receptor beta chains sequenced from a single sample in a study of blood T cell repertoires in COVID-19. The data were produced by immunoSEQ multiplex PCR, yet TCRdb's version contains in-frame clones alone and is incomplete. The sample lists some 500,000 clones, 85% to 90% seen once, with less than 9.5% in the top ten. Sequencing used peripheral blood. The receptors were gathered from a woman between 50 and 59 years old with COVID-19, enrolled during active disease.

There are a few counts of this clone. V usage is TRBV5-1 and J usage is TRBJ1-4; 7 nucleotides match TRBD1. V was pared by 1 base and J by 4 bases, with 4 bases of the junction left unmatched. Germline-derived CDR1 and CDR2 are SGHRS and YFSETQ. This CDR3 is 15 amino acids long. CDR3 in amino acids: CASSLFGTVNEKLFF. Written as DNA, the CDR3 is TGCGCCAGCAGCTTGTTTGGGACAGTTAATGAAAAACTGTTTTTT. Drawing the rest from reference TRBV5-1 and TRBJ1-4, the complete variable domain is KAGVTQTPRYLIKTRGQQVTLSCSPISGHRSVSWYQQTPGQGLQFLFEYFSETQRNKGNFPGRFSGRQFSNSRSEMNVSTLELGDSALYLCASSLFGTVNEKLFFGSGTQLSVL.

This chain joins TRBV10-3 and TRBJ1-3, with D possibly matching TRBD1 (5 bases). This CDR3 contains 15 residues. V dropped 6 bases and J dropped 0 bases, with 12 bases sitting between them. Germline CDR1 reads ENHRY; CDR2 reads SYGVKD. The CDR3 sequence is CAIRDGGGSGNTIYF. CDR3 sequence (DNA): TGTGCCATCAGGGATGGCGGGGGCTCTGGAAACACCATATATTTT.

The V call is TRBV5-4, the J call TRBJ2-3, with D tentatively TRBD2 (6 bases). Trimming removed 1 base at V and 2 bases at J, with 8 bases between. The CDR3 consists of 14 residues. Germline lookup yields CDR1 SGHNT and CDR2 YYREEE (reference sequence). In DNA form, the CDR3 reads TGTGCCAGCAGCTTGAGCGGGCCCACAGATACGCAGTATTTT. Translating it yields CASSLSGPTDTQYF.

The genes are TRBV9 and TRBJ2-3, with a possible D match to TRBD1 (7 bases). Trimming took 3 bases from V and 0 from J, leaving 14 bases between them. There are 16 residues in the CDR3. The germline gives CDR1 SGDLS, CDR2 YYNGEE. For the CDR3, the DNA is TGTGCCAGCAGCGCGACTCCAGGGGGGAGCACAGATACGCAGTATTTT. It encodes CASSATPGGSTDTQYF.

The V and J genes are TRBV30 and TRBJ2-3, with D uncertain. The germline V and J ends were trimmed by 6 bases and 2 bases, with 6 bases remaining between them. Germline-derived CDR1 and CDR2 are GTSNPN and SVGIG (reference sequence). The CDR3 spans 11 residues. The CDR3: CACQNTDTQYF. The CDR3 nucleotides read TGTGCCTGTCAAAACACAGATACGCAGTATTTT.

The V call is TRBV30, the J call TRBJ2-3, with D perhaps matching TRBD1 (6 bases). The CDR3 is 13 amino acids. Per germline, CDR1 GTSNPN and CDR2 SVGIG (reference sequence). V gave up 5 bases and J gave up 0 bases, with 9 bases separating them. The CDR3 DNA is TGTGCCTGGGGACAGAGAAGCACAGATACGCAGTATTTT. It translates to CAWGQRSTDTQYF.

Worth noting for this clone: Other DNA sequences in this sample translate to the same CDR3. The chain uses TRBV30 and TRBJ1-5; D is possibly TRBD1 (5 bases). The CDR3 sequence is 13 residues long. V was cut by 0 bases and J by 5 bases, with 8 bases left in between. CDR1 GTSNPN and CDR2 SVGIG come from the germline V gene (reference sequence). CDR3 DNA sequence: TGTGCCTGGAGTGTAGGAGGGGATCAGCCCCAGCATTTT. Its translation: CAWSVGGDQPQHF. The entire variable domain, with the rest obtained from reference TRBV30 and TRBJ1-5, is as follows: SQTIHQWPATLVQPVGSPLSLECTVEGTSNPNLYWYRQAAGRGLQLLFYSVGIGQISSEVPQNLSASRPQDRQFILSSKKLLLSDSGFYLCAWSVGGDQPQHFGDGTRLSIL.

This rearrangement joins TRBV6-1 to TRBJ1-5; D unresolved. Trimming took 0 bases from V and 1 from J, leaving 13 bases between them. The CDR3 contains 17 residues. Germline CDR1 is MNHNS and CDR2 is SASEGT. CDR3 nucleotides: TGTGCCAGCAGTGAAGCCAACAGTGGGTTCAGCAATCAGCCCCAGCATTTT. It yields the protein CASSEANSGFSNQPQHF.

This sequence joins TRBV10-3 and TRBJ1-2, with 12 bases identical to TRBD1. V was pared by 4 bases and J by 4 bases, with 4 bases of the junction left unmatched. This CDR3 has 15 amino acids. From germline, CDR1 is ENHRY and CDR2 SYGVKD. CDR3 nucleotides: TGTGCCATCAGTGCGGGGACAGGGGGCTCCTATGGCTACACCTTC. Translation gives CAISAGTGGSYGYTF.

This clone has a handful of counts. The chain combines TRBV6-6 with TRBJ1-2; 7 nucleotides agree with TRBD1. Germline lookup yields CDR1 MNHNY and CDR2 SVGAGI (reference sequence). The junction had 10 bases not matched to a gene; V was cut back by 6 bases and J by 9 bases. There are 13 residues in the CDR3. The CDR3 protein is CASSTDRAGSYTF. The CDR3 region has the DNA TGTGCCAGCAGCACCGACAGGGCTGGGAGCTACACCTTC.

This clone has only a few counts. The rearrangement joins TRBV7-2 to TRBJ1-1; no definite D call. Germline V CDR1 and CDR2: SGHTA, FQGNSA. CDR3 size: 14 residues. V was shortened by 4 bases and J by 1 base, with 10 bases between the two germline ends. CDR3: CASSWAPQNTEAFF. The CDR3 nucleotides are TGTGCCAGCAGCTGGGCACCGCAGAACACTGAAGCTTTCTTT.

The J gene is TRBJ2-7, the V gene TRBV5-5, with TRBD1 identical over 8 bases. The CDR3 extends over 15 amino acids. V gave up 4 bases and J gave up 6 bases; unmatched junction bases: 12. Germline lookup yields CDR1 SGHKS and CDR2 YYEKEE (reference sequence). CDR3 amino acids: CASSPMDRVNSEQYF. The CDR3 region has the DNA TGTGCCAGCAGCCCTATGGACAGGGTGAATAGCGAGCAGTACTTC.

The CDR3 DNA follows: TGTGCCAGCAGCGAGGGGACAGGGGGGAGTGAAAAACTGTTTTTT. This encodes CASSEGTGGSEKLFF. The chain joins TRBV7-9 to TRBJ1-4, with 11 bases matching TRBD1. This CDR3 has 15 residues. Losses at the gene ends were 5 bases for V and 7 bases for J; bases not matched to a gene: 6. Germline CDR1 SEHNR, CDR2 FQNEAQ (reference sequence).

The chain uses TRBV7-8 and TRBJ2-3; D unclear. CDR3 length equals 14 residues. Germline CDR1 reads SGHVS; CDR2 reads FQNEAQ. V shed 5 bases and J shed 2 bases, with 11 bases lying between them. The chain's CDR3 is CASSLMGSTDTQYF. DNA for the CDR3: TGTGCCAGCAGCCTTATGGGCTCCACAGATACGCAGTATTTT. Together with reference TRBV7-8 and TRBJ2-3, the CDR3 gives the full variable domain: GAGVSQSPRYKVAKRGQDVALRCDPISGHVSLFWYQQALGQGPEFLTYFQNEAQLDKSGLPSDRFFAERPEGSVSTLKIQRTQQEDSAVYLCASSLMGSTDTQYFGPGTRLTVL.